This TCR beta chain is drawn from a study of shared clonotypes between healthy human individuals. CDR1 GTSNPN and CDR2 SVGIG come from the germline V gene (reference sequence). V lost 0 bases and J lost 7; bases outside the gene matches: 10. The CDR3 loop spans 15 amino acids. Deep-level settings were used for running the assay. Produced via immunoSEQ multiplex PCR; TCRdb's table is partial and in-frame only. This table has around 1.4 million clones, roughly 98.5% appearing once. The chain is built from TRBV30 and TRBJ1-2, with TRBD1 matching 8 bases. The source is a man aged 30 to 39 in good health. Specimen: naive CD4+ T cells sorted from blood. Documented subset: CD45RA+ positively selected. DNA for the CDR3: TGTGCCTGGAGTGTACTGGTAGGACAGGGCGGTGGCTACACCTTC. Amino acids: CAWSVLVGQGGGYTF.